The rows below give T cell receptor beta chains drawn from one sample of a study of T cell repertoires in cytomegalovirus infection. One entry per CDR3 protein, called by TCRdb with MiXCR from the reads. This sample carries under 150,000 distinct CDR3 sequences, more than 20% of them seen once, and the ten largest clones take 34%. The antigens these receptors bind are not known. Sequenced: PBMCs, sequenced either directly or after in vitro stimulation (not recorded which). The receptors stem from a human donor in good health (CMV status not recorded). Some clones in this sample may be carry-over from other donors' samples. CDR3s leave out the opening cysteine and the closing phenylalanine or tryptophan.

>TRBJ1-2|TRBV4-3
ASSLGGGPDGYT
>TRBJ2-3|TRBV7-2
ASSIQGHTDTQY
>TRBJ1-2|TRBV20-1
SAPGSGSATYGYT
>TRBJ1-5|TRBV6-6
ASRSDINSNQPQH
>TRBJ1-2|TRBV18
ASSPNREGDGYT
>TRBJ2-2|TRBV4-3
ASSLAEGTGELF
>TRBJ2-7|TRBV7-2
ASSQTGTGSSYEQY
>TRBJ1-6|TRBV19
ASSISGGNSGNSPLH
>TRBJ2-5|TRBV25-1
ASSDSGQGIETQY
>TRBJ2-1|TRBV12-3/TRBV12-4
ASSLNTGSYNEQF
>TRBJ1-3|TRBV7-9
ASSLAGGAGNTIY
>TRBJ2-2|TRBV7-2
ASSLGSRDGELF
>TRBJ2-3|TRBV20-1
SAKSGLAGNYTQY
>TRBJ2-7|TRBV7-2
ASSLTSGATYEQY
>TRBJ1-4|TRBV6-1
ASSPTGLGEKLF
>TRBJ1-2|TRBV7-4
ASSDSLLRTDGYT
>TRBJ2-3|TRBV20-1
SAGVTGSGTDTQY
>TRBJ1-1|TRBV9
ASSSPYDTEAF
>TRBJ2-1|TRBV7-6
ASSLGTGDNEQF
>TRBJ1-1|TRBV12-3/TRBV12-4
ASSARRGNEAF
>TRBJ2-3|TRBV7-2
ASSSPPGTSGSGTDTQY
>TRBJ1-1|TRBV4-3
ASSQIRQVSTEAF
>TRBJ1-6|TRBV6-1
ASSSSDSPLH
>TRBJ1-1|TRBV20-1
SARDLGGGPEAF
>TRBJ2-1|TRBV6-6
ASIPVLGIGEQF
>TRBJ1-1|TRBV7-2
ASSLALGLRTEAF
>TRBJ1-4|TRBV5-8
ASSLGDSATNEKLF
>TRBJ2-2|TRBV6-2/TRBV6-3
ASTPYPGSTGELF
>TRBJ2-4|TRBV29-1
RVTPGLAKNIQY
>TRBJ2-1|TRBV12-3/TRBV12-4
ASSLAARRRSPEQF
>TRBJ1-1|TRBV29-1
SVGGDPNTGNTEAF
>TRBJ1-2|TRBV7-9
ASSPGQRYGYT
>TRBJ2-1|TRBV5-1
ASRPSGRAMSEQF
>TRBJ2-4|TRBV7-8
ASSLVQKNIQY
>TRBJ1-5|TRBV6-5
ASSWGFGNQPQH
>TRBJ1-2|TRBV14
ARIKDRSYGYT
>TRBJ2-1|TRBV28
ASSPSSGRLFEQF
>TRBJ1-2|TRBV6-5
ASSYGTASRYT
>TRBJ2-1|TRBV4-3
ASSQIVTIQGEQF
>TRBJ2-1|TRBV2
ASSVGRTYSYNEQF
>TRBJ2-3|TRBV7-2
ASSLEIVRPDTQY
>TRBJ2-1|TRBV5-1
ASSLGLAGGVSEQF
>TRBJ1-1|TRBV10-3
ASRLGDTEAF
>TRBJ1-1|TRBV7-2
ASSREAF
>TRBJ1-3|TRBV7-2
ASSSGLGQGGLSGNTIY
>TRBJ2-2|TRBV7-2
ASRQINTGELF
>TRBJ2-2|TRBV7-2
ASSKDSANTGELF
>TRBJ1-1|TRBV27
ASSLGTGGSEAF
>TRBJ2-3|TRBV12-3/TRBV12-4
ASSLAVGLAGNTQY
>TRBJ1-4|TRBV4-1
ASSQAGVTNEKLF
>TRBJ2-5|TRBV7-2
ASSKTGSGETQY
>TRBJ2-7|TRBV7-8
ASSLVDGNYEQY
>TRBJ1-1|TRBV15
ATSSSGAFPEAF
>TRBJ1-5|TRBV27
ASSFGRGSNQPQH
>TRBJ1-3|TRBV7-9
ASSASRSSGNTIY
>TRBJ2-3|TRBV12-3/TRBV12-4
ASTAGGTDTQY
>TRBJ2-2|TRBV15
ATSVRTPSGAGELF
>TRBJ1-1|TRBV28
ASSGGF
>TRBJ2-5|TRBV7-2
ASSFQGQETQY